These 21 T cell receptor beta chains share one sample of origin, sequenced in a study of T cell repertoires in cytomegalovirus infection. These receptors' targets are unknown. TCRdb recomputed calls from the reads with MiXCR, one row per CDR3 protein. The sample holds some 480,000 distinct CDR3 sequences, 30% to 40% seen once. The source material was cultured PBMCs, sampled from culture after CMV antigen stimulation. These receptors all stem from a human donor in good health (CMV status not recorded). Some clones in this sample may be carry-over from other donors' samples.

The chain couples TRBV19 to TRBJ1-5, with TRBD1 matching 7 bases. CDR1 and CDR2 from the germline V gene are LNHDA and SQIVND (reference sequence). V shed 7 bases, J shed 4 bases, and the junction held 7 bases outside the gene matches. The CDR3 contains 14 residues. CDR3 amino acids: CASTRVQGNQPQHF. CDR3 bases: TGTGCCAGTACTAGGGTACAGGGGAATCAGCCCCAGCATTTT. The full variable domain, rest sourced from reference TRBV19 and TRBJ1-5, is DGGITQSPKYLFRKEGQNVTLSCEQNLNHDAMYWYRQDPGQGLRLIYYSQIVNDFQKGDIAEGYSVSREKKESFPLTVTSAQKNPTAFYLCASTRVQGNQPQHFGDGTRLSIL.

The CDR3 region is CATSRAGTNYEQYF. The CDR3 DNA is TGTGCCACCAGCAGAGCCGGGACGAACTACGAGCAGTACTTC. The chain recombines TRBV15 with TRBJ2-7, with D tentatively TRBD1 or TRBD2 (5 bases each). Germline CDR1 is LNHNV and CDR2 is YYDKDF (reference sequence). The CDR3 runs to 14 residues. The V gene lost 1 base and the J gene lost 3 bases, with 10 bases spanning the gap. The variable domain in full, completed from reference TRBV15 and TRBJ2-7, reads DAMVIQNPRYQVTQFGKPVTLSCSQTLNHNVMYWYQQKSSQAPKLLFHYYDKDFNNEADTPDNFQSRRPNTSFCFLDIRSPGLGDTAMYLCATSRAGTNYEQYFGPGTRLTVT.

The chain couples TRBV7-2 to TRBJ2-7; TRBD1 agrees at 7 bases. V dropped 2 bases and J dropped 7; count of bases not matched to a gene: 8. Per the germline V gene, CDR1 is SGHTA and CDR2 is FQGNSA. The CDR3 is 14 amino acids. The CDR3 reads CASSLQDRVREQYF. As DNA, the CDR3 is TGTGCCAGCAGCTTACAAGACAGGGTTAGGGAGCAGTACTTC.

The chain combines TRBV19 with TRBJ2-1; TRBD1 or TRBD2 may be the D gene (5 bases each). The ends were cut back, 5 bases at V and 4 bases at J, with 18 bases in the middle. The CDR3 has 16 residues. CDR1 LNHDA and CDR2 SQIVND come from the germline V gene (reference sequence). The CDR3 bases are TGTGCCAGTAGTCCCTCGGGACCCAAGCCTTACAATGAGCAGTTCTTC. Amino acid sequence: CASSPSGPKPYNEQFF.

CDR3 sequence reads: CASSGGQSTDTQYF. CDR3 in DNA: TGTGCCAGCAGCGGGGGACAGAGCACAGATACGCAGTATTTT. The chain couples TRBV5-4 to TRBJ2-3; 7 bases are a match to TRBD1. Germline V lookup: CDR1 SGHNT, CDR2 YYREEE (reference sequence). This CDR3 is 14 amino acids long. V lost 4 bases to trimming and J lost 0 bases; unmatched junction nucleotides: 2.

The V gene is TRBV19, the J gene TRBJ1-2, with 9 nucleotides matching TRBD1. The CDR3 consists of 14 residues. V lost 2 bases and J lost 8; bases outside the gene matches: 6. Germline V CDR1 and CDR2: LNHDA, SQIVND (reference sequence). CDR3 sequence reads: CASSIRDRAAGYTF. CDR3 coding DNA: TGTGCCAGTAGTATAAGGGACAGGGCTGCCGGCTACACCTTC.

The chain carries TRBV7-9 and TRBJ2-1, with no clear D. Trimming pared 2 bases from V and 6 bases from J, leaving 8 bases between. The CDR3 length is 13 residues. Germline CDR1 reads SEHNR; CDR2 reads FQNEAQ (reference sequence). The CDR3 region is CASSLQRFNEQFF. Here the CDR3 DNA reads TGTGCCAGCAGCTTACAGCGTTTCAATGAGCAGTTCTTC.

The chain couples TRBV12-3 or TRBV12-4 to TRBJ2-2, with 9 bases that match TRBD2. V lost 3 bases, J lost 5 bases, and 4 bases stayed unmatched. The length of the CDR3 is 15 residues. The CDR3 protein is CASSFLAGDTGELFF. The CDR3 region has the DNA TGTGCCAGCAGTTTCTTAGCGGGAGATACCGGGGAGCTGTTTTTT.

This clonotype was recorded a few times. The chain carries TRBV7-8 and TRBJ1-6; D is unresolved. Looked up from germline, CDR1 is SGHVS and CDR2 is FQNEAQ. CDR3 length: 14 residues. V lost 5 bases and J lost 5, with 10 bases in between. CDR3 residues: CASSPTVDNSPLHF. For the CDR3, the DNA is TGTGCCAGCAGCCCTACGGTGGATAATTCACCCCTCCACTTT.

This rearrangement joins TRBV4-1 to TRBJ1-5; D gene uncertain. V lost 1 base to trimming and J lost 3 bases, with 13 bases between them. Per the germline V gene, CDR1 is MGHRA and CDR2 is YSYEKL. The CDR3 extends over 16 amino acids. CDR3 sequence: CASSQAVEIANQPQHF. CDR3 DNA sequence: TGCGCCAGCAGCCAAGCTGTGGAGATCGCCAATCAGCCCCAGCATTTT.

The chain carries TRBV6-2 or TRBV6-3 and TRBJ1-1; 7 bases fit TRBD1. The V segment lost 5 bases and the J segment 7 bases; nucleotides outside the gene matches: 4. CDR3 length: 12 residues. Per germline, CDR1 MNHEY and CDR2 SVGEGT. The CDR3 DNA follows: TGTGCCAGCAGTCAGACAGGGAGTGAAGCTTTCTTT. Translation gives CASSQTGSEAFF.

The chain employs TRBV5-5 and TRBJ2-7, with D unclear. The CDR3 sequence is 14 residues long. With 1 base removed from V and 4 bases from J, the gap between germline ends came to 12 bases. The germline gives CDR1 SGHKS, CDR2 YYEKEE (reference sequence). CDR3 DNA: TGTGCCAGCAGCTTGTGGGCAGATACTTACGAGCAGTACTTC. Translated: CASSLWADTYEQYF.

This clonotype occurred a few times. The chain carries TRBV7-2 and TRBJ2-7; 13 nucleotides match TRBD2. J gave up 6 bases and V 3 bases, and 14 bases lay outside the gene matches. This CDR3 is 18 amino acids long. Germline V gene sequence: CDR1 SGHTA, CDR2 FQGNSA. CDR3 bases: TGTGCCAGCAGCTTCATAGTTTCCGGACTAGCGGGAGCCCGCGAGCAGTACTTC. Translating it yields CASSFIVSGLAGAREQYF.

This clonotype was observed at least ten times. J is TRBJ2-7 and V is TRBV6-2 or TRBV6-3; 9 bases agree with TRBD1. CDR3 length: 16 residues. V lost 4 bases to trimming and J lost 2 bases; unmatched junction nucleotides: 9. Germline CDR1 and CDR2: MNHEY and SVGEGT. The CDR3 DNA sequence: TGTGCCAGCAGTTTCGATGTCGGGACAGGGCCCTACGAGCAGTACTTC. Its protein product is CASSFDVGTGPYEQYF.

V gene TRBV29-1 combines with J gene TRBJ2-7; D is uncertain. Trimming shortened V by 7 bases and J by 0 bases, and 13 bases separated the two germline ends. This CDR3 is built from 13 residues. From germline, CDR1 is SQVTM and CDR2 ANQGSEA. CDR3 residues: CSATERNSYEQYF. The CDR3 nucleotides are TGCAGCGCCACGGAGAGGAACTCCTACGAGCAGTACTTC.

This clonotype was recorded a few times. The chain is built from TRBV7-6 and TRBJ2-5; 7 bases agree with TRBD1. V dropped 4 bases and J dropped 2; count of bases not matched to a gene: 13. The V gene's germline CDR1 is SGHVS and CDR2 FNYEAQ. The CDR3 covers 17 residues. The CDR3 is CASSSGRQGPSQETQYF. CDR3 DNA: TGTGCCAGCAGCTCAGGAAGACAGGGACCGTCTCAAGAGACCCAGTACTTC. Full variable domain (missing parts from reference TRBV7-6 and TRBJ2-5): GAGVSQSPRYKVTKRGQDVALRCDPISGHVSLYWYRQALGQGPEFLTYFNYEAQQDKSGLPNDRFSAERPEGSISTLTIQRTEQRDSAMYRCASSSGRQGPSQETQYFGPGTRLLVL.

The CDR3 loop reads CASSLRDLTSGSLYNEQFF. Written as DNA, the CDR3 is TGTGCCAGCAGCTTGAGGGACCTGACTAGCGGGAGTCTCTACAATGAGCAGTTCTTC. This sequence joins TRBV7-8 and TRBJ2-1; 12 nucleotides align to TRBD2. The CDR3 extends over 19 amino acids. V was pared by 3 bases and J by 3 bases, with 12 bases of the junction left unmatched. CDR1 is SGHVS and CDR2 is FQNEAQ in the germline V gene.

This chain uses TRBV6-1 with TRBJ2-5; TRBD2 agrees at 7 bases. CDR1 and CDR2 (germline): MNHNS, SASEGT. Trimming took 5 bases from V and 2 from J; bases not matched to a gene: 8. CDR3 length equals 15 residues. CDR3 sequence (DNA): TGTGCCAGCAGTAGAGCTAGCGGAATGCAAGAGACCCAGTACTTC. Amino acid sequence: CASSRASGMQETQYF.

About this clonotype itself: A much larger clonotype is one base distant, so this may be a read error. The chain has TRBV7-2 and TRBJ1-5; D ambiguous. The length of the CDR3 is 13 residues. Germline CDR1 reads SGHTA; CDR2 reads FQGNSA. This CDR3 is CDSSQDGDQPQHF. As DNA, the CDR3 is TGTGACAGCAGCCAGGACGGGGATCAGCCCCAGCATTTT.

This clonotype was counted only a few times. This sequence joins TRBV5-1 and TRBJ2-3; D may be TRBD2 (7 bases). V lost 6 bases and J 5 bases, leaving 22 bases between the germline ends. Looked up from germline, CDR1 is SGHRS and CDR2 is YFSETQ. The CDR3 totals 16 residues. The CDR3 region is CASTRGAYTTGDTQYF. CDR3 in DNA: TGCGCCAGCACCCGGGGGGCCTATACGACGGGAGATACGCAGTATTTT.

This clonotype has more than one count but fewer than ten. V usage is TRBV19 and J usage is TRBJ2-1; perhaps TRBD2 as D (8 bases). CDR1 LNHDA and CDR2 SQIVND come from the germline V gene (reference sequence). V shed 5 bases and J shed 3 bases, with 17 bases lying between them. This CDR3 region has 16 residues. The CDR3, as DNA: TGTGCCAGTAGTCCCACGGGGGGGGACAGCTACAATGAGCAGTTCTTC. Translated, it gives CASSPTGGDSYNEQFF.